Listed below are T cell receptor beta chains from one sample, sequenced in a study of cytomegalovirus exposure and HLA in healthy donors. TCRdb's copy holds only in-frame clones and misses some; the assay was immunoSEQ multiplex PCR. The sample gives under 200,000 clones, around 83% of which show up once; approximately 1.5% is in the top ten. Sequences were obtained from PBMCs. The receptors stem from a woman aged 18-29 years in good health and CMV-seronegative. The CDR3 runs from the conserved cysteine through the conserved F or W. The D gene is left open where the match is weak. Some rows mark clone size as missing; the rest say once, few, many or name a class of expanded clone.

abundance	j_gene	v_gene	d_gene	CDR3nt	CDR3aa
few	TRBJ2-1	TRBV7-8	TRBD2	TGTGCCAGCAGCTCCGGACTAGCGGGAGACGGTGAGCAGTTCTTC	CASSSGLAGDGEQFF
NA	TRBJ1-1	TRBV6-5	NA	TGTGCCAGCAGCCGATCACAGGGGAACACTGAAGCTTTCTTT	CASSRSQGNTEAFF
NA	TRBJ2-2	TRBV4-3	TRBD2	TGCGCCAGCAGCCAAGAGACTAGCGGGAAGGTCTGGTCCGGGGAGCTGTTTTTT	CASSQETSGKVWSGELFF
NA	TRBJ2-1	TRBV18	NA	TGTGCCAGCTCGCCGACTAGTGGGCGGAACAATGAGCAGTTCTTC	CASSPTSGRNNEQFF
few	TRBJ1-2	TRBV2	NA	TGTGCCAGCAGTGTCCGGGATAAGGGCTACACCTTC	CASSVRDKGYTF
NA	TRBJ2-5	TRBV6-5	TRBD2	TGTGCCAGCAGGCTCGGACTAGCGGGTTACGAGGAGCAGTACTTC	CASRLGLAGYEEQYF
NA	TRBJ1-4	TRBV18	NA	TGTGCCAGCTCACGTTATGGACAGCCTTCAACTAATGAAAAACTGTTTTTT	CASSRYGQPSTNEKLFF
NA	TRBJ2-3	TRBV5-1	NA	TGCGCCAGCAGCTTCTTCACCTCAGGTGAAGATACGCAGTATTTT	CASSFFTSGEDTQYF
NA	TRBJ1-2	TRBV5-6	NA	TGTGCCAGCAGCTTGTTCCCGGCAGGGCATCATGGCTACACCTTC	CASSLFPAGHHGYTF
once	TRBJ1-1	TRBV5-5	TRBD1	TGTGCCAGCAGCACCCGGACAGGGGAGTACACTGAAGCTTTCTTT	CASSTRTGEYTEAFF
NA	TRBJ2-3	TRBV7-2	NA	TGTGCCAGCAGCTTAACAGGAATTAGCACAGATACGCAGTATTTT	CASSLTGISTDTQYF
NA	TRBJ2-2	TRBV18	TRBD2	TGTGCCAGCTCGCCTGGACTAGCGGGAGAGCGGTCGATAACCGGGGAGCTGTTTTTT	CASSPGLAGERSITGELFF
NA	TRBJ1-4	TRBV18	NA	TGTGCCAGCTCACCCTACTTCCAGGTGACAACTAATGAAAAACTGTTTTTT	CASSPYFQVTTNEKLFF
NA	TRBJ1-2	TRBV19	NA	TGTGCCAGTAGAAGTATGGAGGGGAACTATGGCTACACCTTC	CASRSMEGNYGYTF
NA	TRBJ1-2	TRBV7-2	NA	TGTGCCAGCAGCCCGGACACGCGGGGCTACACCTTC	CASSPDTRGYTF
NA	TRBJ1-1	TRBV6-1	TRBD1	TGTGCCACCGGATGGGACAGGGACACTGAAGCTTTCTTT	CATGWDRDTEAFF
NA	TRBJ2-1	TRBV20-1	NA	TGCAGTGCTTACGACTTGAGTGAGCAGTTCTTC	CSAYDLSEQFF
NA	TRBJ2-1	TRBV28	TRBD2	TGTGCCAGCAGTTTACTAGCGGGGAGCTCCTACAATGAGCAGTTCTTC	CASSLLAGSSYNEQFF